Following are 20 T cell receptor beta chains from one sample sequenced in a study of read filtering for tumor transcriptome and immune sequencing. This library used roughly 400 ng RNA and molecular barcoded adaptors spanning alpha/delta and beta/gamma chains. TCRdb independently ran MiXCR on the reads; one entry per CDR3 protein. The data contain 75,000 to 95,000 distinct CDR3 sequences, under 25% of them singletons. Sequenced input: a population of CD138-negative cells sorted from bone marrow. These receptors came from a donor at least 40 years old with multiple myeloma.

This clonotype was picked up many times. The chain has TRBV5-1 and TRBJ2-2; D is perhaps TRBD2 (6 bases). The germline V and J ends were trimmed by 5 bases and 7 bases, with 18 bases remaining between them. The CDR3 runs 15 residues. Germline V gene data show CDR1 as SGHRS and CDR2 as YFSETQ. DNA for the CDR3: TGCGCCAGCAGTCCGAGGACTACTTGGGTCGGGGAGCTGTTTTTT. It encodes CASSPRTTWVGELFF.

This clonotype has at least ten counts. The V call is TRBV4-1, the J call TRBJ2-6; tentatively, D is TRBD1 (5 bases). Trimming stripped 4 bases from V and 4 bases from J, with 11 bases between. CDR3 length equals 15 residues. Germline V gives CDR1 MGHRA, CDR2 YSYEKL. CDR3: CASSRAGSGANVLTF. The CDR3 bases are TGCGCCAGCAGCCGAGCAGGGTCCGGGGCCAACGTCCTGACTTTC.

This clonotype was seen many times. This chain joins TRBV5-1 and TRBJ1-1; TRBD1 matches 8 bases. V lost 1 base to trimming and J lost 6 bases; unmatched junction nucleotides: 8. Germline values: CDR1 SGHRS, CDR2 YFSETQ. This CDR3 contains 15 residues. The CDR3 DNA reads TGCGCCAGCAGCTTGAGGATCGGACAGGGCGCTGAAGCTTTCTTT. Its translation: CASSLRIGQGAEAFF.

This clonotype was detected ten times or more. The chain employs TRBV2 and TRBJ2-3; D is unclear. Germline V lookup: CDR1 SNHLY, CDR2 FYNNEI. The ends were cut back, 1 base at V and 6 bases at J, with 14 bases in the middle. The CDR3 totals 15 residues. The CDR3 region has the DNA TGTGCCAGCAGTGAAGGGCAGGTTAAGGCGGATACGCAGTATTTT. Protein: CASSEGQVKADTQYF.

Concerning this clonotype itself: This sequence may be a read error, since a much larger clone differs from it by one base. J is TRBJ1-1 and V is TRBV3-1, with a possible D match to TRBD1 (6 bases). Germline V gives CDR1 LGHDT, CDR2 YNNKEL (reference sequence). CDR3 length: 17 residues. The CDR3 sequence is CASSHGKYREMNAEAFF. The CDR3 nucleotides read TGTGCCAGCAGCCACGGGAAATACAGGGAAATGAACGCTGAAGCTTTCTTT.

This clonotype was detected many times. This rearrangement joins TRBV9 to TRBJ2-2, with 13 positions matching TRBD2. Per the germline V gene, CDR1 is SGDLS and CDR2 is YYNGEE. With V trimmed by 3 bases and J by 7 bases, 6 bases remained unmatched. This CDR3 comprises 16 residues. The CDR3 DNA follows: TGTGCCAGCAGCGCGACTAGCGGGGGGCATGTCGGGGAGCTGTTTTTT. It is translated as CASSATSGGHVGELFF.

The V and J genes are TRBV5-4 and TRBJ1-4, with D uncertain. CDR1 is SGHNT and CDR2 is YYREEE in the germline V gene (reference sequence). Trimming pared 4 bases from V and 7 bases from J, leaving 11 bases between. The CDR3 extends over 13 amino acids. CDR3 in amino acids: CASSRQTGEKLFF. The CDR3 DNA follows: TGTGCCAGCAGCCGGCAGACGGGTGAAAAACTGTTTTTT.

About this clonotype itself: This may arise from a read error, as a much more abundant clone is one base away. The chain is built from TRBV2 and TRBJ1-1; no definite D call. Germline CDR1 and CDR2: SNHLY and FYNNEI. This CDR3 is built from 14 residues. The V end lost 5 bases, the J end lost 1 base, and 11 bases lay between the germline ends. The CDR3 is CASSLQRENTEAFF. The CDR3 DNA reads as TGTGCCAGCAGTTTACAGAGAGAGAACACTGAAGCTTTCTTT. The variable domain in full, completed from reference TRBV2 and TRBJ1-1, reads EPEVTQTPSHQVTQMGQEVILRCVPISNHLYFYWYRQILGQKVEFLVSFYNNEISEKSEIFDDQFSVERPDGSNFTLKIRSTKLEDSAMYFCASSLQRENTEAFFGQGTRLTVV.

The sample holds a few counts of this clonotype. Possible read error: a much larger clone is one base away. The chain has TRBV28 and TRBJ1-1; D not resolved. Germline V gene lookup returns CDR1 MDHEN and CDR2 SYDVKM. With 4 bases removed from V and 0 bases from J, the gap between germline ends came to 3 bases. CDR3 length equals 12 residues. The CDR3 is CASSYLNTEAFF. DNA of the CDR3: TGTGCCAGCAGTTATCTGAACACTGAAGCTTTCTTT.

As for this clonotype: This CDR3 is missing its conserved last phenylalanine or tryptophan, likely due to a read error. The chain employs TRBV18 and TRBJ2-1; TRBD1 matches 12 bases. The CDR3 totals 15 residues. In germline, CDR1 is KGHSH, CDR2 LQKENI. J gave up 8 bases and V 4 bases, and 6 bases lay outside the gene matches. The CDR3 nucleotides are TGTGCCAGCTCACATGGGACAGGGGGCTGGCATGAGCAGTTCTAC. Protein: CASSHGTGGWHEQFY.

V and J are TRBV28 and TRBJ2-5; TRBD2 is a possible D gene (5 bases). This CDR3 region has 15 residues. Trimming removed 6 bases at V and 4 bases at J, with 18 bases between. CDR1 is MDHEN and CDR2 is SYDVKM in the germline V gene. CDR3: CASRLNLAIGETQYF. In nucleotides, the CDR3 is TGTGCCAGCAGACTAAACCTAGCTATCGGAGAGACCCAGTACTTC.

For this clonotype: A far larger clone is just one base off, so this is likely a read error. V gene TRBV7-9 combines with J gene TRBJ2-1; 8 nucleotides match TRBD2. CDR3 length: 15 amino acids. Germline loops: CDR1 SEHNR, CDR2 FQNEAQ (reference sequence). The V gene end was trimmed by 2 bases and the J gene end by 4 bases; junction bases not matched to a gene: 4. DNA for the CDR3: TGTGCCAGCAGCTTAAGCGGGGGCGGGTACAATGAGCAGTTCTTC. Its translation: CASSLSGGGYNEQFF.

This clonotype was seen a single time. A much larger clone differs by one base, so this may be a read error. V is TRBV27 and J is TRBJ2-7; the D is unclear. CDR1 is MNHEY, CDR2 SMNVEV, per germline (reference sequence). V gave up 6 bases and J gave up 3 bases, with 18 bases separating them. The CDR3 extends over 15 amino acids. This chain's CDR3 is CASSPSARHNYEQYF. DNA for the CDR3: TGTGCCAGCAGCCCCAGCGCGCGACATAACTACGAGCAGTACTTC.

This clonotype occurred many times. The chain joins TRBV28 to TRBJ1-3; D possibly corresponds to TRBD1 (6 bases). This CDR3 spans 17 amino acids. Germline CDR1 reads MDHEN; CDR2 reads SYDVKM. The germline V and J ends were trimmed by 6 bases and 0 bases, with 18 bases remaining between them. The chain's CDR3 is CASRPARTALSGNTIYF. DNA for the CDR3: TGTGCCAGCAGACCCGCTAGGACAGCGCTCTCTGGAAACACCATATATTTT.

This clonotype was seen ten or more times. The chain employs TRBV11-2 and TRBJ2-7, with no clear D. Germline V gene sequence: CDR1 SGHAT, CDR2 FQNNGV. Trimming left V 6 bases short and J 0 bases short, with 15 bases between. The CDR3 covers 15 residues. The CDR3 region is CASSSSRVSSYEQYF. CDR3 bases: TGTGCCAGCAGTTCCTCCCGTGTTAGCTCCTACGAGCAGTACTTC. The full variable domain, its missing parts supplied by reference TRBV11-2 and TRBJ2-7, is EAGVAQSPRYKIIEKRQSVAFWCNPISGHATLYWYQQILGQGPKLLIQFQNNGVVDDSQLPKDRFSAERLKGVDSTLKIQPAKLEDSAVYLCASSSSRVSSYEQYFGPGTRLTVT.

This clonotype occurred many times. The CDR3 reads CASRYSGTGSTDTQYF. CDR3 nucleotides: TGTGCCAGCAGGTACAGTGGGACAGGCAGCACAGATACGCAGTATTTT. The rearrangement links TRBV3-1 to TRBJ2-3, with 8 bases that match TRBD1. The J segment lost 0 bases and the V segment lost 6 bases, leaving 8 bases of the junction unmatched. Germline CDR1 is LGHDT and CDR2 is YNNKEL (reference sequence). CDR3 length: 16 residues.

This clonotype appeared many times. V gene TRBV28 combines with J gene TRBJ1-3; D is uncertain. CDR3 length equals 15 residues. Per germline, CDR1 MDHEN and CDR2 SYDVKM. The germline V and J ends were trimmed by 5 bases and 0 bases, with 11 bases remaining between them. CDR3 region: CASSPRHLSGNTIYF. In DNA form, the CDR3 reads TGTGCCAGCAGTCCAAGACACCTCTCTGGAAACACCATATATTTT.

This clonotype was detected only a few times. The V gene is TRBV30, the J gene TRBJ1-1; D call uncertain. The germline V gene encodes CDR1 GTSNPN and CDR2 SVGIG (reference sequence). V lost 8 bases and J lost 1, with 8 bases in between. This CDR3 comprises 11 residues. The CDR3 sequence is CALGWNTEAFF. The DNA for the CDR3 is TGTGCCCTCGGCTGGAACACTGAAGCTTTCTTT.

This clonotype was picked up many times. The CDR3 protein is CASSVGGNDGELFF. DNA for the CDR3: TGTGCCAGCAGCGTTGGAGGGAATGACGGGGAGCTGTTTTTT. V and J are TRBV7-9 and TRBJ2-2; tentative D call: TRBD2 (6 bases). Per germline, CDR1 SEHNR and CDR2 FQNEAQ (reference sequence). The V end was cut by 5 bases, the J end by 7 bases, with 14 bases between. The CDR3 contains 14 residues.

This clonotype was detected many times. The chain combines TRBV4-1 with TRBJ2-1; D not certain. Trimming cost V 1 base and J 6 bases, with 4 bases left between them. The CDR3 runs 12 residues. Germline CDR1 and CDR2: MGHRA and YSYEKL. As DNA, the CDR3 is TGCGCCAGCAGCCAAGTCGCCAATGAGCAGTTCTTC. Amino acids: CASSQVANEQFF.